Here is one T cell receptor beta chain with its context. Other DNA sequences in the sample encode the same CDR3. The data originate from a study of blood T cell repertoires in COVID-19. The CDR3 consists of 11 residues. Deletions cut 7 bases from V and 4 bases from J, with 5 bases between. Germline loops: CDR1 MNHEY, CDR2 SVGAGI. The method was immunoSEQ multiplex PCR; TCRdb's version includes in-frame clones alone and lacks a portion of them. The sample includes 360,000 or so clones, roughly 91% of them seen just once. The rearrangement links TRBV6-5 to TRBJ1-3; no clear D. The receptor was isolated from a woman in her 30s who had recovered from COVID-19. Sequenced sample: PBMCs or T cells enriched from blood (not recorded which). CDR3: CASISGNTIYF. CDR3 in DNA: TGTGCCAGCATCTCCGGAAACACCATATATTTT.